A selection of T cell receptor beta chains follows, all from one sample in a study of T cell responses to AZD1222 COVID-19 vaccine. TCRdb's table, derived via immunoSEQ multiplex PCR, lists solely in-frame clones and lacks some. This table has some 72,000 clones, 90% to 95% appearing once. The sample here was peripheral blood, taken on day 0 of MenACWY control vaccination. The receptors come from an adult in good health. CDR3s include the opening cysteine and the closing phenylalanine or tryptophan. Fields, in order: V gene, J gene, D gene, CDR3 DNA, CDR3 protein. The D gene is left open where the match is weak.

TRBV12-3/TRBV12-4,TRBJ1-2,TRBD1,TGTGCCAGCAGTCCCGGACAGGACTATGGCTACACCTTC,CASSPGQDYGYTF
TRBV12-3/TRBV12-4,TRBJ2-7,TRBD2,TGTGCCAGCAGCTGGGGGGGGGAGCAGTACTTC,CASSWGGEQYF
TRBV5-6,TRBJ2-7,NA,TGTGCCAGCAACCGAGACAGTGGAAGACAGTACTTC,CASNRDSGRQYF
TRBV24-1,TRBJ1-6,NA,TGTGCCACCAGTGATGCTAATTCACCCCTCCACTTT,CATSDANSPLHF
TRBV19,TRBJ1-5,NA,TGTGCCAGTAGTATGACTGTTTTGGAACAGCCCCAGCATTTT,CASSMTVLEQPQHF
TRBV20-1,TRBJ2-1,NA,TGCAGTGCTAGGGACTACAATGAGCAGTTCTTC,CSARDYNEQFF
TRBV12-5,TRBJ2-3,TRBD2,TGTGCTAGTGGTCCGAGGACTAGCGGGAGTACAGATACGCAGTATTTT,CASGPRTSGSTDTQYF
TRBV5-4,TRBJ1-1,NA,TGTGCCAGCAGCTTGGGGGGGCAGGGTATTGAAGCTTTCTTT,CASSLGGQGIEAFF
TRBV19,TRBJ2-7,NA,TGTGCCAGTAGTACCGAGGGACTTCCACTGGGGGAGCAGTACTTC,CASSTEGLPLGEQYF
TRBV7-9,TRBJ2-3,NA,TGTGCCAGCCTAGACTCTCTCACGGGCACAGATACGCAGTATTTT,CASLDSLTGTDTQYF
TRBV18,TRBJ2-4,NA,TGTGCCAGCTCACCACCAGGGGACACCATTCAGTACTTC,CASSPPGDTIQYF
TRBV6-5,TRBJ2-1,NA,TGTGCCAGCAGACAACAGGGCCTTGAGCAGTTCTTC,CASRQQGLEQFF